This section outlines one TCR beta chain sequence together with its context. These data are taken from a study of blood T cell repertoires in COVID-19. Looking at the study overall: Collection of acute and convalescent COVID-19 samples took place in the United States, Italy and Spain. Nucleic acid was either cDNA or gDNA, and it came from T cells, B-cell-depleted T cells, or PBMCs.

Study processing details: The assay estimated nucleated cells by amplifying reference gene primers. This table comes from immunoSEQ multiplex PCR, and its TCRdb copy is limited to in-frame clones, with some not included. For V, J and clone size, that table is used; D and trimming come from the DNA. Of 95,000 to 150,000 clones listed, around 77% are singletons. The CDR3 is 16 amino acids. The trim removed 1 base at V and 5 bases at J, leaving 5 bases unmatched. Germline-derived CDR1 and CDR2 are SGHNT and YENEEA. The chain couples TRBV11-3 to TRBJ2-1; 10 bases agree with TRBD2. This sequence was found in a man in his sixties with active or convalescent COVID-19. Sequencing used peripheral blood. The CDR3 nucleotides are TGTGCCAGCAGCTTAGTTTTTAGCGGGAGGAACAATGAGCAGTTCTTC. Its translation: CASSLVFSGRNNEQFF.